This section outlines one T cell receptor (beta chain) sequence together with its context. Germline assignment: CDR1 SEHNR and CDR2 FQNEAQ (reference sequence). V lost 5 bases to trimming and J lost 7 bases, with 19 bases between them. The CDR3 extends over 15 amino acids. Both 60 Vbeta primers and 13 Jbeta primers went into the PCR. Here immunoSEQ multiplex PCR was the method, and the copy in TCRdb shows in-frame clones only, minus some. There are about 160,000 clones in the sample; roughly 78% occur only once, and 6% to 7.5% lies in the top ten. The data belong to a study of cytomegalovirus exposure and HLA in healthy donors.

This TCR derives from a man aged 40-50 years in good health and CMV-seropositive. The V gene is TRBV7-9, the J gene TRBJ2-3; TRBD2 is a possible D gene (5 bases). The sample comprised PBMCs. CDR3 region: CASSMGLAPGNTQYF. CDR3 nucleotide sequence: TGTGCCAGCAGCATGGGTCTAGCCCCCGGGAATACGCAGTATTTT. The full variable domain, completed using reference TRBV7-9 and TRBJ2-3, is DTGVSQNPRHKITKRGQNVTFRCDPISEHNRLYWYRQTLGQGPEFLTYFQNEAQLEKSRLLSDRFSAERPKGSFSTLEIQRTEQGDSAMYLCASSMGLAPGNTQYFGPGTRLTVL.